The 29 T cell receptor beta chains reported below all come from one sample, sequenced in a study of cytomegalovirus exposure and HLA in healthy donors. It was with 60 Vbeta and 13 Jbeta primers that the PCR ran. TCRdb's table, derived via immunoSEQ multiplex PCR, lists solely in-frame clones and lacks some. The profile covers under 200,000 clones, with approximately 78% appearing a single time and 5.5% to 8% taken by the ten largest. Sample: PBMCs. All receptors derive from a woman in her 30s in good health and CMV-seropositive.

The V and J genes are TRBV10-3 and TRBJ2-7; D call uncertain. Germline CDR1 is ENHRY and CDR2 is SYGVKD. V dropped 0 bases and J dropped 4 bases, with 7 bases sitting between them. The CDR3 is 13 residues long. The CDR3 DNA follows: TGTGCCATCAGTGAGTCCACTCCATACGAGCAGTACTTC. This translates into CAISESTPYEQYF.

The CDR3 DNA reads TGTGCCAGCAGCCAAGAGCCAAACAGGGGGCCAGAGACCCAGTACTTC. Its protein product is CASSQEPNRGPETQYF. The chain employs TRBV4-2 and TRBJ2-5; 9 bases align to TRBD1. The CDR3 length is 16 residues. CDR1 is LGHNA, CDR2 YNFKEQ, per germline. The V segment lost 0 bases and the J segment 4 bases; nucleotides outside the gene matches: 6.

The chain has TRBV5-4 and TRBJ1-1, with TRBD1 matching 9 bases. This CDR3 contains 15 residues. The V and J ends lost 5 bases and 1 base, in that order; junction bases with no gene match: 6. Germline lookup yields CDR1 SGHNT and CDR2 YYREEE (reference sequence). The CDR3, as DNA: TGTGCCAGCAGATCCGGGACAGGGAGGAACACTGAAGCTTTCTTT. This encodes CASRSGTGRNTEAFF. The variable domain in full, with the rest retrieved from reference TRBV5-4 and TRBJ1-1, is ETGVTQSPTHLIKTRGQQVTLRCSSQSGHNTVSWYQQALGQGPQFIFQYYREEENGRGNFPPRFSGLQFPNYSSELNVNALELDDSALYLCASRSGTGRNTEAFFGQGTRLTVV.

The V gene is TRBV5-5, the J gene TRBJ1-2, with D maybe TRBD1 (6 bases). With 0 bases removed from V and 3 bases from J, the gap between germline ends came to 9 bases. This CDR3 has 14 amino acids. Germline CDR1 SGHKS, CDR2 YYEKEE (reference sequence). CDR3 sequence (DNA): TGTGCCAGCAGCTTGGCGGCAGGGGACTATGGCTACACCTTC. This encodes CASSLAAGDYGYTF.

The chain joins TRBV7-2 to TRBJ2-1, with D perhaps TRBD2 (6 bases). V lost 4 bases and J 1 base, leaving 23 bases between the germline ends. The CDR3 has 19 amino acids. CDR1 is SGHTA and CDR2 is FQGNSA in the germline V gene. The CDR3, as DNA: TGTGCCAGCAGCTCCTACCGGTGGGTCGGGGGTGGATCCTACAATGAGCAGTTCTTC. Protein product: CASSSYRWVGGGSYNEQFF.

This rearrangement joins TRBV4-2 to TRBJ2-7; D unresolved. In germline, CDR1 is LGHNA, CDR2 YNFKEQ. Trimming removed 1 base at V and 0 bases at J, with 13 bases between. The CDR3 runs to 16 residues. The chain's CDR3 is CASSQVALMTSYEQYF. The CDR3 DNA reads as TGTGCCAGCAGCCAAGTAGCACTAATGACCTCCTACGAGCAGTACTTC.

The chain recombines TRBV5-1 with TRBJ2-7; 7 nucleotides line up with TRBD2. The V gene's germline CDR1 is SGHRS and CDR2 YFSETQ. V shed 3 bases, J shed 5 bases, and the junction held 5 bases outside the gene matches. The CDR3 sequence is 13 residues long. The CDR3 DNA is TGCGCCAGCAGCTGGGGGGGGGTAAACGAGCAGTACTTC. This gives the protein CASSWGGVNEQYF.

This clone appeared a single time. The chain joins TRBV9 to TRBJ2-1; D call uncertain. This CDR3 region has 15 residues. Germline V gene data show CDR1 as SGDLS and CDR2 as YYNGEE. The V end was cut by 0 bases, the J end by 1 base, with 8 bases between. The CDR3 DNA reads TGTGCCAGCAGCGTAGGGGCAGGATCCTACAATGAGCAGTTCTTC. This encodes CASSVGAGSYNEQFF.

This clone has a handful of counts. CDR3 in amino acids: CASSPSTANEKLFF. The CDR3 coding sequence is TGTGCCAGCAGCCCATCCACAGCTAATGAAAAACTGTTTTTT. This sequence joins TRBV7-6 and TRBJ1-4; D not certain. CDR1 and CDR2 (germline): SGHVS, FNYEAQ. This CDR3 contains 14 residues. V lost 5 bases and J lost 3, with 10 bases in between.

The gene calls are TRBV28 and TRBJ1-2, with D tentatively TRBD1 (6 bases). Deletions cut 6 bases from V and 8 bases from J, with 16 bases between. This CDR3 is built from 13 residues. The V gene's germline CDR1 is MDHEN and CDR2 SYDVKM. The CDR3 nucleotides read TGTGCCAGCAGCACCGGGGGGCGGGGAGGCTACACCTTC. This encodes CASSTGGRGGYTF.

The genes are TRBV25-1 and TRBJ2-3, with 10 positions matching TRBD2. Germline V CDR1 and CDR2: MGHDK, SYGVNS. The V gene end was trimmed by 5 bases and the J gene end by 6 bases; junction bases not matched to a gene: 11. This CDR3 is 16 amino acids long. CDR3 bases: TGTGCCAGCAGTAGAAGCGGGGGGGTGATGCGGGATACGCAGTATTTT. Encoded protein: CASSRSGGVMRDTQYF.

The chain is built from TRBV27 and TRBJ2-7, with D maybe TRBD1 (6 bases). The CDR3 is 15 residues long. Looked up from germline, CDR1 is MNHEY and CDR2 is SMNVEV (reference sequence). V was cut by 1 base and J by 3 bases, with 13 bases left in between. CDR3 in amino acids: CASSLYHRAGYEQYF. For the CDR3, the DNA is TGTGCCAGCAGTTTATATCACAGGGCAGGCTACGAGCAGTACTTC.

V usage is TRBV2 and J usage is TRBJ2-1; D gene unclear. V was shortened by 2 bases and J by 7 bases, with 6 bases between the two germline ends. Germline CDR1 is SNHLY and CDR2 is FYNNEI. The CDR3 runs 12 residues. The DNA of the CDR3 is TGTGCCAGCAGTGAATTCGGGAATGAGCAGTTCTTC. It translates to CASSEFGNEQFF.

The chain has TRBV19 and TRBJ1-5, with D hard to call. Germline CDR1 LNHDA, CDR2 SQIVND (reference sequence). The CDR3 has 14 residues. The V end lost 5 bases, the J end lost 0 bases, and 8 bases lay between the germline ends. CDR3 amino acids: CASSPVNSNQPQHF. The CDR3 bases are TGTGCCAGTAGTCCCGTAAATAGCAATCAGCCCCAGCATTTT.

The chain carries TRBV14 and TRBJ1-2; D ambiguous. The CDR3 has 13 residues. V was clipped by 0 bases and J by 5 bases, with 7 bases between them. Germline V gene data show CDR1 as SGHDN and CDR2 as FVKESK. The CDR3 nucleotides are TGTGCCAGCAGCCAAGAGTCAGTATATGGCTACACCTTC. Amino acid sequence: CASSQESVYGYTF.

The CDR3 coding sequence is TGTGCCAGCAGTTTACGACAGGGGGACACCGGGGAGCTGTTTTTT. Its protein is CASSLRQGDTGELFF. This chain connects TRBV27 to TRBJ2-2; 9 bases are a match to TRBD1. CDR3 length: 15 residues. CDR1 is MNHEY and CDR2 is SMNVEV in the germline V gene (reference sequence). After removal of 2 bases from V and 3 bases from J, the junction contained 1 base not matched to a gene.

The CDR3 reads CASSVGGEETQYF. The DNA for the CDR3 is TGTGCCAGCAGCGTAGGGGGGGAAGAGACCCAGTACTTC. V gene TRBV9 combines with J gene TRBJ2-5, with a possible D match to TRBD2 (6 bases). CDR3 length: 13 residues. Germline CDR1 reads SGDLS; CDR2 reads YYNGEE. V was trimmed by 0 bases and J by 3 bases, leaving 6 bases between them.

The chain carries TRBV4-1 and TRBJ2-1; D may be TRBD2 (6 bases). Germline V gene data show CDR1 as MGHRA and CDR2 as YSYEKL. The CDR3 is made up of 16 amino acids. Between the trimmed V and J ends, which lost 1 base and 7 bases, there was a span of 17 bases. Here the CDR3 DNA reads TGCGCCAGCAGCCAAGGCGGGCGTCGGGGGTTTAATGAGCAGTTCTTC. This encodes CASSQGGRRGFNEQFF.

The V call is TRBV6-6, the J call TRBJ2-7; no definite D call. Germline assignment: CDR1 MNHNY and CDR2 SVGAGI (reference sequence). The CDR3 runs 12 residues. V lost 3 bases and J 6 bases, leaving 9 bases between the germline ends. The CDR3: CASSYQVFEQYF. The CDR3 region has the DNA TGTGCCAGCAGTTATCAGGTTTTCGAGCAGTACTTC.

The chain employs TRBV7-2 and TRBJ2-2, with no clear D. Trimming took 0 bases from V and 9 from J, leaving 14 bases between them. CDR3 size: 15 residues. Germline values: CDR1 SGHTA, CDR2 FQGNSA. For the CDR3, the DNA is TGTGCCAGCAGCTTAGCTGCCATTGGAGCCCGGGAGCTGTTTTTT. This codes for CASSLAAIGARELFF.

This clone occurred a few times. The J gene is TRBJ1-2, the V gene TRBV6-1; perhaps TRBD1 as D (5 bases). V shed 6 bases and J shed 5 bases, with 13 bases lying between them. The CDR3 has 13 residues. The V gene's germline CDR1 is MNHNS and CDR2 SASEGT. CDR3 nucleotide sequence: TGTGCCAGCAGCCGGACACGAGATTATGGCTACACCTTC. Translated, it gives CASSRTRDYGYTF.

The CDR3 sequence: CAIYPGLAGPMGNTQYF. DNA for the CDR3: TGTGCCATCTATCCGGGACTAGCGGGCCCTATGGGAAATACGCAGTATTTT. The chain links TRBV27 to TRBJ2-3, with 12 positions matching TRBD2. Germline lookup yields CDR1 MNHEY and CDR2 SMNVEV (reference sequence). Trimming cost V 10 bases and J 7 bases; bases outside gene matches: 18. This CDR3 is 17 amino acids long.

The chain uses TRBV6-1 and TRBJ1-5; D gene unclear. The CDR3 is 13 residues long. V dropped 8 bases and J dropped 1 base, with 9 bases sitting between them. Germline assignment: CDR1 MNHNS and CDR2 SASEGT. In DNA, the CDR3 is TGTGCCAGCCGATACGCGAGCAATCAGCCCCAGCATTTT. This translates into CASRYASNQPQHF.

CDR3 protein: CASSFSGASGNTIYF. The CDR3 DNA sequence: TGTGCCAGCAGTTTTTCTGGGGCGTCTGGAAACACCATATATTTT. This chain connects TRBV27 to TRBJ1-3; D might be TRBD1 (5 bases). V was pared by 3 bases and J by 1 base, with 10 bases between. The CDR3 runs to 15 residues. The V gene's germline CDR1 is MNHEY and CDR2 SMNVEV (reference sequence).

J is TRBJ2-2 and V is TRBV6-1; D gene uncertain. Germline V gives CDR1 MNHNS, CDR2 SASEGT. Trimming took off 6 bases at V and 0 bases at J, with 11 bases between the two ends. The CDR3 runs 15 residues. CDR3 amino acids: CASRGAAPNTGELFF. DNA of the CDR3: TGTGCCAGCAGGGGTGCGGCACCGAACACCGGGGAGCTGTTTTTT.

A single count supports this clone. This sequence joins TRBV6-6 and TRBJ1-6; D ambiguous. With 5 bases removed from V and 7 bases from J, the gap between germline ends came to 18 bases. The CDR3 sequence is 16 residues long. The germline V gene encodes CDR1 MNHNY and CDR2 SVGAGI (reference sequence). As DNA, the CDR3 is TGTGCCAGCAGTATCGACCGAGGCCGCCCAAATTCACCCCTCCACTTT. Protein product: CASSIDRGRPNSPLHF.

The rearrangement joins TRBV6-5 to TRBJ2-7; D is undetermined. Per the germline V gene, CDR1 is MNHEY and CDR2 is SVGAGI. This CDR3 has 12 amino acids. V lost 7 bases to trimming and J lost 6 bases, with 13 bases between them. CDR3: CASKERRGEQYF. The CDR3 nucleotides read TGTGCCAGCAAAGAACGACGCGGCGAGCAGTACTTC.

V is TRBV5-1 and J is TRBJ2-3; 10 nucleotides line up with TRBD2. The ends lost 7 bases at V and 4 bases at J; junction bases unmatched: 9. Germline V gene data show CDR1 as SGHRS and CDR2 as YFSETQ. This CDR3 has 15 amino acids. Written as DNA, the CDR3 is TGCGCCAGCGCCGACCCTAGCGGGGGCGCAGATACGCAGTATTTT. Protein product: CASADPSGGADTQYF.

The J gene is TRBJ1-2, the V gene TRBV28; D perhaps matches TRBD1 (6 bases). The ends were cut back, 5 bases at V and 2 bases at J, with 15 bases in the middle. The germline gives CDR1 MDHEN, CDR2 SYDVKM. The CDR3 has 15 amino acids. The CDR3 DNA reads TGTGCCAGCAGTCCAGCTCACAGGGAAAACTATGGCTACACCTTC. Encoded protein: CASSPAHRENYGYTF.